This TCR beta chain was captured by sequencing in a study of blood T cell repertoires in COVID-19. Study in general: The United States, Italy and Spain supplied acute and convalescent COVID-19 samples. T cells, B-cell-depleted T cells, or PBMCs provided the cDNA or gDNA that served as material.

The CDR3 sequence is 13 residues long. Germline V gene data show CDR1 as MNHEY and CDR2 as SVGEGT. The V end lost 6 bases, the J end lost 1 base, and 9 bases lay between the germline ends. Per the original methods: The authors estimated nucleated cell counts from reference gene primer amplification. The repertoire was sequenced with immunoSEQ multiplex PCR; TCRdb's copy has only in-frame clones and lacks some. V, J and clone size are taken as reported in that table, and D and trimming were inferred from the DNA itself. This table has 35,000 to 45,000 clones, about nine tenths appearing once. This sequence originates from a human donor in a cohort sampled during active COVID-19. V gene TRBV6-2 or TRBV6-3 combines with J gene TRBJ1-1; unclear D gene. Sequenced material: peripheral blood. This CDR3 reads CASSLLPNTEAFF. CDR3 nucleotides: TGTGCCAGCAGCCTCCTCCCGAACACTGAAGCTTTCTTT.